The entry below describes one T cell receptor beta chain. Its antigen remains unidentified. The sample originates from a study of radiotherapy plus CTLA-4 blockade in lung cancer. Germline V CDR1 and CDR2: SGDLS, YYNGEE. This CDR3 contains 14 residues. Between the trimmed V and J ends, which lost 4 bases and 5 bases, there was a span of 10 bases. The repertoire was sequenced with immunoSEQ multiplex PCR; TCRdb's copy has only in-frame clones and lacks some. The sample records some 73,000 clones, approximately 73% being singletons. The study, taken as a whole, reports: Clones derived from tumor TCRs expanded in blood after radiotherapy plus ipilimumab.

Focal radiation plus CTLA-4 blockade with ipilimumab was given to patients with chemo-refractory metastatic non-small-cell lung cancer. The starting material was peripheral blood, obtained from a patient treated with radiotherapy plus ipilimumab. The V gene is TRBV9, the J gene TRBJ1-6; D is possibly TRBD1 (5 bases). The receptor comes from a human donor with non-small cell lung cancer whose response to radiotherapy plus ipilimumab could not be evaluated. The CDR3 region is CASSPGGDNSPLHF. The CDR3 coding sequence is TGTGCCAGCAGCCCCGGGGGAGATAATTCACCCCTCCACTTT.